The clone carrying this T cell receptor (beta chain) was detected only once. Its antigen is unknown. This sample also contains other DNA sequences that code for the same CDR3. Method: immunoSEQ multiplex PCR; TCRdb's copy keeps in-frame clones and lacks some. The sample contains about 77,000 clones, 75% to 90% of which appear only once. It was autoimmune disease history or systemic immunosuppression that excluded patients. This record belongs to a study of OX40 agonist ivuxolimab in advanced cancers. Germline lookup yields CDR1 SSHAT and CDR2 FNYEAQ (reference sequence). The ends were cut back, 4 bases at V and 5 bases at J, with 14 bases in the middle. CDR3 length: 14 residues. Study outcomes and limitations: In a subset of nonresponders, normalized T-cell clonal expansion was also low.

The sample was CD4+ or CD8+ T cells sorted from blood, taken in a trial of the OX40 agonist ivuxolimab. This TCR was recovered from an adult with an advanced solid tumor such as melanoma, head and neck, liver or kidney cancer. This chain connects TRBV7-7 to TRBJ2-5; D possibly corresponds to TRBD1 (5 bases). CDR3 protein: CASSSSGLGETQYF. The CDR3, as DNA: TGTGCCAGCAGCTCCTCAGGGTTGGGGGAGACCCAGTACTTC. The whole variable domain, remainder taken from reference TRBV7-7 and TRBJ2-5, is GAGVSQSPRYKVTKRGQDVTLRCDPISSHATLYWYQQALGQGPEFLTYFNYEAQPDKSGLPSDRFSAERPEGSISTLTIQRTEQRDSAMYRCASSSSGLGETQYFGPGTRLLVL.